The sequence of this TCR beta chain was determined in a study of radiation and T cells in renal cell carcinoma. Per the germline V gene, CDR1 is SNHLY and CDR2 is FYNNEI. This CDR3 is 12 amino acids long. V was clipped by 4 bases and J by 12 bases; unmatched bases: 8. Time point reported: baseline pretreatment blood. Treatment specified: 15 Gy SBRT to primary tumor, nephrectomy 4 weeks later. Libraries were prepared by immunoSEQ multiplex PCR; TCRdb keeps only in-frame clonotypes and omits some of them. The sample lists some 100,000 clones, over 75% occurring once. The sequence derives from a man in his 60s with renal cell carcinoma. The rearrangement uses TRBV2 and TRBJ1-2; 7 bases map to TRBD1. The sequenced sample was blood, obtained from a patient whose treatment included radiotherapy and nephrectomy. The CDR3 DNA is TGTGCCAGCAGTGTTAGGGGGGACAGTCACACCTTC. Translated: CASSVRGDSHTF.